This TCR beta chain was identified in a study of shared clonotypes between healthy human individuals. For sorted subsets, 150 to 200 ng DNA per replicate equaled about 31,000 T cell genomes. As handled by the study authors: Filtering differed since immunoSEQ provided only junctions, with no quality scores. Produced via immunoSEQ multiplex PCR; TCRdb's table is partial and in-frame only. V and J calls and clone size are given by that table; D and trimming were obtained from the DNA. Here the sample spans 2 million to 2.5 million clones, 85% to 95% being singletons. Trimming stripped 5 bases from V and 7 bases from J, with 12 bases between. The CDR3 has 14 amino acids. Germline CDR1 is SNHLY and CDR2 is FYNNEI.

The sequence came from a man aged 18 to 30 in good health. Some clones in this sample may be carry-over from other donors' samples. The chain recombines TRBV2 with TRBJ1-6; weak D call: TRBD1 (6 bases). The material sequenced was naive CD4+ T cells from PBMCs. Specified subset: CD45RA+ positively selected. The CDR3 DNA is TGTGCCAGCAGTTTCACAGGGATAAATTCACCCCTCCACTTT. It specifies CASSFTGINSPLHF.